Shown below are 32 T cell receptor beta chains from a single sample sequenced in a study of OX40 agonist ivuxolimab in advanced cancers. The assay was immunoSEQ multiplex PCR, and TCRdb's table has in-frame clones only and misses some. The sample has about 120,000 clones, roughly 95% seen once. Material: CD4+ or CD8+ T cells sorted from blood, obtained in a trial of the OX40 agonist ivuxolimab. The receptors stem from an adult with an advanced solid tumor such as melanoma, head and neck, liver or kidney cancer.

V and J are TRBV7-3 and TRBJ2-1; 12 positions match TRBD2. The CDR3 sequence is 17 residues long. Germline CDR1 is SGHTA and CDR2 is FQGTGA. Losses at the gene ends were 4 bases for V and 5 bases for J; bases not matched to a gene: 9. CDR3 protein: CASSSPTLAGGNNEQFF. In DNA form, the CDR3 reads TGTGCCAGCAGCTCACCAACACTAGCGGGGGGCAACAATGAGCAGTTCTTC. The complete variable domain, with remaining parts taken from reference TRBV7-3 and TRBJ2-1, reads GAGVSQTPSNKVTEKGKYVELRCDPISGHTALYWYRQSLGQGPEFLIYFQGTGAADDSGLPNDRFFAVRPEGSVSTLKIQRTERGDSAVYLCASSSPTLAGGNNEQFFGPGTRLTVL.

This chain connects TRBV2 to TRBJ2-5; TRBD2 aligns across 12 bases. Germline V gives CDR1 SNHLY, CDR2 FYNNEI. The CDR3 has 14 residues. V lost 8 bases, J lost 5 bases, and 6 bases stayed unmatched. The CDR3 loop reads CASRLAGADETQYF. In DNA, the CDR3 is TGTGCCAGCCGACTAGCGGGGGCGGACGAGACCCAGTACTTC.

On this clone: Other nucleotide sequences from this sample produce the same CDR3. This sequence joins TRBV7-9 and TRBJ1-1; maybe TRBD1 (5 bases). The CDR3 length is 13 residues. Germline V CDR1 and CDR2: SEHNR, FQNEAQ (reference sequence). V shed 5 bases and J shed 0 bases, with 7 bases lying between them. The CDR3 DNA follows: TGTGCCAGCAGCCTGACAGTGAACACTGAAGCTTTCTTT. This codes for CASSLTVNTEAFF.

The chain combines TRBV2 with TRBJ2-3, with a tentative D call TRBD2 (6 bases). Trimming removed 6 bases from V and 2 bases from J, with 18 bases in between. The CDR3 is 16 amino acids. Germline CDR1 reads SNHLY; CDR2 reads FYNNEI. The CDR3 bases are TGTGCCAGCAGGGGACCGGGACTCGCGTCCACAGATACGCAGTATTTT. This sequence encodes CASRGPGLASTDTQYF.

The rearrangement joins TRBV28 to TRBJ2-7; 14 nucleotides align to TRBD2. V lost 4 bases to trimming and J lost 9 bases; unmatched junction nucleotides: 11. This CDR3 spans 16 amino acids. The germline V gene encodes CDR1 MDHEN and CDR2 SYDVKM. Here the CDR3 DNA reads TGTGCCAGCAGTTCCATTGGGACTAGCGGGAGCGCTTGGCAGTACTTC. It encodes CASSSIGTSGSAWQYF.

This clone was detected only once. V usage is TRBV19 and J usage is TRBJ2-6; 7 positions agree with TRBD1. Germline loops: CDR1 LNHDA, CDR2 SQIVND (reference sequence). The CDR3 consists of 15 residues. J gave up 2 bases and V 3 bases, and 1 base lay outside the gene matches. CDR3 amino acids: CASSIDRAGANVLTF. In DNA, the CDR3 is TGTGCCAGTAGTATTGACAGGGCTGGGGCCAACGTCCTGACTTTC.

The rearrangement links TRBV28 to TRBJ1-2; TRBD1 agrees at 11 bases. Losses at the gene ends were 8 bases for V and 6 bases for J; bases not matched to a gene: 14. CDR3 size: 16 residues. Germline V gene data show CDR1 as MDHEN and CDR2 as SYDVKM. The CDR3 coding sequence is TGTGCCAGCTGGGGAGGGACAGGGGGAAAAGATGATGGCTACACCTTC. Translating gives CASWGGTGGKDDGYTF.

V gene TRBV13 combines with J gene TRBJ1-5; possibly TRBD1 for D (5 bases). Germline V gives CDR1 PRHDT, CDR2 FYEKMQ (reference sequence). CDR3 size: 20 residues. V was cut by 0 bases and J by 0 bases, with 21 bases left in between. CDR3 sequence (DNA): TGTGCCAGCAGCTTAGGGCCGTTGGGTCCTACCGGGACTAGCAATCAGCCCCAGCATTTT. Amino acids: CASSLGPLGPTGTSNQPQHF.

The chain joins TRBV29-1 to TRBJ2-3; perhaps TRBD1 as D (6 bases). The germline V gene has CDR1 SQVTM and CDR2 ANQGSEA. This CDR3 spans 14 amino acids. V shed 6 bases and J shed 1 base, with 14 bases lying between them. The CDR3 DNA sequence: TGCAGCGTGTCACAGGGAGCTGGCACAGATACGCAGTATTTT. The encoded protein is CSVSQGAGTDTQYF.

The V gene is TRBV27, the J gene TRBJ2-7; D is undetermined. The germline CDR1 and CDR2 sequences are MNHEY and SMNVEV (reference sequence). This CDR3 comprises 13 residues. Trimming pared 6 bases from V and 6 bases from J, leaving 15 bases between. In nucleotides, the CDR3 is TGTGCCAGCAGAGCCAGGACCCCTCCCGAGCAGTACTTC. Translated: CASRARTPPEQYF.

The gene calls are TRBV7-2 and TRBJ1-6; no firm D call. From germline, CDR1 is SGHTA and CDR2 FQGNSA. V gave up 5 bases and J gave up 6 bases, with 11 bases separating them. This CDR3 contains 14 residues. The CDR3 loop reads CASSLASSNSPLHF. As DNA, the CDR3 is TGTGCCAGCAGCCTCGCATCAAGTAATTCACCCCTCCACTTT.

This sequence joins TRBV10-3 and TRBJ1-5; D unresolved. Per germline, CDR1 ENHRY and CDR2 SYGVKD. The CDR3 spans 13 residues. V lost 8 bases and J 4 bases, leaving 12 bases between the germline ends. Written as DNA, the CDR3 is TGTGCCATCTCATGGGAGGAGAATCAGCCCCAGCATTTT. Its translation: CAISWEENQPQHF.

This clone occurred once. The V call is TRBV11-2, the J call TRBJ2-5; D is undetermined. The V gene's germline CDR1 is SGHAT and CDR2 FQNNGV. V gave up 6 bases and J gave up 1 base, with 15 bases separating them. This CDR3 is built from 15 residues. This CDR3 is CASSSPRQPQETQYF. The CDR3 region has the DNA TGTGCCAGCAGTAGCCCGAGGCAGCCCCAAGAGACCCAGTACTTC. Based on the CDR3 plus reference TRBV11-2 and TRBJ2-5, the full variable domain is EAGVAQSPRYKIIEKRQSVAFWCNPISGHATLYWYQQILGQGPKLLIQFQNNGVVDDSQLPKDRFSAERLKGVDSTLKIQPAKLEDSAVYLCASSSPRQPQETQYFGPGTRLLVL.

The chain uses TRBV28 and TRBJ2-5, with TRBD2 matching 14 bases. Germline CDR1 is MDHEN and CDR2 is SYDVKM. This CDR3 contains 17 residues. Trimming cost V 1 base and J 2 bases; bases outside gene matches: 3. CDR3: CASSLSRTSGGQETQYF. The CDR3 DNA reads as TGTGCCAGCAGTTTATCTCGGACTAGCGGGGGGCAAGAGACCCAGTACTTC.

V is TRBV6-5 and J is TRBJ1-1; a possible D gene is TRBD1 (5 bases). V was pared by 2 bases and J by 3 bases, with 13 bases between. In germline, CDR1 is MNHEY, CDR2 SVGAGI. The CDR3 spans 15 residues. The CDR3 is CASSYAGKQDTEAFF. DNA of the CDR3: TGTGCCAGCAGTTACGCGGGGAAACAGGACACTGAAGCTTTCTTT.

V usage is TRBV7-9 and J usage is TRBJ1-1; D ambiguous. The CDR3 length is 13 residues. Per the germline V gene, CDR1 is SEHNR and CDR2 is FQNEAQ (reference sequence). Trimming removed 6 bases from V and 0 bases from J, with 8 bases in between. DNA for the CDR3: TGTGCCAGCAGATGGGTCATGAACACTGAAGCTTTCTTT. The encoded protein is CASRWVMNTEAFF.

This clone was counted a single time. The chain combines TRBV7-6 with TRBJ2-7; D ambiguous. CDR3 length: 14 amino acids. Trimming removed 0 bases at V and 3 bases at J, with 9 bases between. Per germline, CDR1 SGHVS and CDR2 FNYEAQ. The CDR3 region is CASSLAWPGYEQYF. CDR3 sequence (DNA): TGTGCCAGCAGCTTAGCGTGGCCCGGCTACGAGCAGTACTTC.

This clone was seen more than once but under ten times. The V and J genes are TRBV5-4 and TRBJ2-1; TRBD2 agrees at 11 bases. This CDR3 has 16 residues. The germline V gene has CDR1 SGHNT and CDR2 YYREEE (reference sequence). The junction had 8 bases not matched to a gene; V was cut back by 4 bases and J by 5 bases. The CDR3 spells CASSRPTSGNNNEQFF. DNA for the CDR3: TGTGCCAGCAGCCGACCGACTAGCGGGAACAACAATGAGCAGTTCTTC.

The chain links TRBV12-5 to TRBJ2-5; perhaps TRBD2 as D (5 bases). CDR3 length: 14 amino acids. Trimming took 1 base from V and 7 from J, leaving 13 bases between them. Looked up from germline, CDR1 is LGHNT and CDR2 is FRNRAP. The chain's CDR3 is CASGLERNPGTQYF. CDR3 coding DNA: TGTGCTAGTGGTTTGGAGCGGAACCCAGGGACCCAGTACTTC.

This clone was counted once. This chain uses TRBV9 with TRBJ2-6; D is undetermined. V lost 0 bases to trimming and J lost 4 bases, with 2 bases between them. Germline assignment: CDR1 SGDLS and CDR2 YYNGEE. The CDR3 length is 13 residues. CDR3 bases: TGTGCCAGCAGCGTAGTGGGGGCCAACGTCCTGACTTTC. Translated, it gives CASSVVGANVLTF.

The chain recombines TRBV5-6 with TRBJ1-3; no definite D call. V lost 0 bases, J lost 2 bases, and 6 bases lay in between. CDR1 is SGHDT and CDR2 is YYEEEE in the germline V gene. This CDR3 is 14 amino acids long. The CDR3 loop reads CASSLEGTGNTIYF. In nucleotides, the CDR3 is TGTGCCAGCAGCTTGGAAGGGACTGGAAACACCATATATTTT. The entire variable domain, with the rest obtained from reference TRBV5-6 and TRBJ1-3, is as follows: DAGVTQSPTHLIKTRGQQVTLRCSPKSGHDTVSWYQQALGQGPQFIFQYYEEEERQRGNFPDRFSGHQFPNYSSELNVNALLLGDSALYLCASSLEGTGNTIYFGEGSWLTVV.

V usage is TRBV18 and J usage is TRBJ1-2, with 9 bases identical to TRBD1. The CDR3 runs to 16 residues. The V segment lost 3 bases and the J segment 5 bases; nucleotides outside the gene matches: 10. CDR1 KGHSH and CDR2 LQKENI come from the germline V gene. The CDR3 bases are TGTGCCAGCTCACCTCCCGGGACAGGGCTCGGTTATGGCTACACCTTC. Its translation: CASSPPGTGLGYGYTF.

This chain connects TRBV6-4 to TRBJ1-5; no clear D gene. Germline V gene lookup returns CDR1 MRHNA and CDR2 SNTAGT. The CDR3 spans 15 residues. Trimming shortened V by 5 bases and J by 3 bases, and 14 bases separated the two germline ends. For the CDR3, the DNA is TGTGCCAGCAGTCCCGGTACCCACTCCAATCAGCCCCAGCATTTT. It specifies CASSPGTHSNQPQHF.

The chain has TRBV6-1 and TRBJ2-5, with D perhaps being TRBD1 or TRBD2 (5 bases each). Germline CDR1 is MNHNS and CDR2 is SASEGT. The CDR3 length is 16 residues. The germline V and J ends were trimmed by 4 bases and 5 bases, with 20 bases remaining between them. CDR3 sequence: CASSGSGWGTGETQYF. As DNA, the CDR3 is TGTGCCAGCAGTGGATCAGGGTGGGGGACCGGGGAGACCCAGTACTTC.

The chain uses TRBV4-2 and TRBJ1-1, with TRBD1 as a possible D gene (6 bases). The CDR3 covers 14 residues. V was pared by 0 bases and J by 9 bases, with 14 bases between. Germline loops: CDR1 LGHNA, CDR2 YNFKEQ. The CDR3 nucleotides are TGTGCCAGCAGCCAAGATCAGGCGACAGGAAAAGCTTTCTTT. Its translation is CASSQDQATGKAFF.

This sequence joins TRBV9 and TRBJ1-2, with 9 positions matching TRBD1. Germline V CDR1 and CDR2: SGDLS, YYNGEE. CDR3 length: 15 amino acids. The ends lost 2 bases at V and 6 bases at J; junction bases unmatched: 8. The CDR3 DNA sequence: TGTGCCAGCAGCGTCCACACAGGGGGCAGAGATGGCTACACCTTC. The encoded protein is CASSVHTGGRDGYTF.

This rearrangement joins TRBV7-6 to TRBJ2-5; D might be TRBD1 (5 bases). The CDR3 sequence is 13 residues long. Germline lookup yields CDR1 SGHVS and CDR2 FNYEAQ. The V gene lost 5 bases and the J gene lost 4 bases, with 11 bases spanning the gap. Here the CDR3 reads CASSPQQGETQYF. The CDR3 DNA sequence: TGTGCCAGCAGCCCACAGCAGGGAGAGACCCAGTACTTC.

The chain uses TRBV30 and TRBJ2-3; D is possibly TRBD2 (6 bases). V shed 2 bases and J shed 5 bases, with 14 bases lying between them. This CDR3 region has 14 residues. Germline CDR1 GTSNPN, CDR2 SVGIG (reference sequence). The CDR3 is CAWSQGGVVDTQYF. DNA for the CDR3: TGTGCCTGGAGTCAGGGCGGGGTTGTAGATACGCAGTATTTT.

The chain links TRBV11-2 to TRBJ2-2; D may be TRBD1 (6 bases). The CDR3 sequence is 14 residues long. CDR1 SGHAT and CDR2 FQNNGV come from the germline V gene. V lost 2 bases to trimming and J lost 4 bases, with 8 bases between them. The CDR3 DNA is TGTGCCAGCAGCTTACACAGGGTCACCGGGGAGCTGTTTTTT. It is translated as CASSLHRVTGELFF.

The chain uses TRBV30 and TRBJ2-5; a weak D match, TRBD2 (5 bases). This CDR3 has 13 amino acids. V gave up 0 bases and J gave up 5 bases, with 10 bases separating them. Germline-derived CDR1 and CDR2 are GTSNPN and SVGIG (reference sequence). The CDR3, as DNA: TGTGCCTGGAGTGTATCGGGGATTGAGACCCAGTACTTC. Translating gives CAWSVSGIETQYF.

The chain carries TRBV30 and TRBJ1-5; 9 bases align to TRBD1. CDR1 and CDR2 from the germline V gene are GTSNPN and SVGIG (reference sequence). This CDR3 spans 16 amino acids. The ends lost 3 bases at V and 2 bases at J; junction bases unmatched: 8. CDR3 nucleotide sequence: TGTGCCTGGAGAATTCGGGGACAGGGCGGCAATCAGCCCCAGCATTTT. This sequence encodes CAWRIRGQGGNQPQHF.

This sequence joins TRBV11-2 and TRBJ2-3; maybe TRBD2 (7 bases). The V gene lost 1 base and the J gene lost 5 bases, with 13 bases spanning the gap. Germline assignment: CDR1 SGHAT and CDR2 FQNNGV. The CDR3 has 15 residues. The CDR3 nucleotides are TGTGCCAGCAGCTTAGGGGGAAGGGGGGGAGATACGCAGTATTTT. Amino acid sequence: CASSLGGRGGDTQYF.